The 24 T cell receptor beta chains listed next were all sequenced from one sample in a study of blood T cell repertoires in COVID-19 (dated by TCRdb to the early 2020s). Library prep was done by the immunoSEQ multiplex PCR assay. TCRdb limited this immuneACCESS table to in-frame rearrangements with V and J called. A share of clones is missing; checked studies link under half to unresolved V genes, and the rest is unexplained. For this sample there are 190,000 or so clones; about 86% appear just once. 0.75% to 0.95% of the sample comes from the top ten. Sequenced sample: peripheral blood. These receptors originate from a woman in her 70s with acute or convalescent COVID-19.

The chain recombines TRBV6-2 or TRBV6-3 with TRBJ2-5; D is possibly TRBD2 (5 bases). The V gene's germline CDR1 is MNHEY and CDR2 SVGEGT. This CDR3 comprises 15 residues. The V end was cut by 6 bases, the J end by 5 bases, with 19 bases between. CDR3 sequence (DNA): TGTGCCAGCAGCCCTTGGGTGGGAGCGCCCGAGACCCAGTACTTC. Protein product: CASSPWVGAPETQYF.

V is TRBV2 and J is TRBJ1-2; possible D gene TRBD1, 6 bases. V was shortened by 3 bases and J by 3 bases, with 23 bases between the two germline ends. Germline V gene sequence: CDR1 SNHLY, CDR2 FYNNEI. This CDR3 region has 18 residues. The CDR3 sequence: CASSEGHPGRGLDYGYTF. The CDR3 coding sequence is TGTGCCAGCAGTGAGGGACACCCAGGGAGGGGGTTGGACTATGGCTACACCTTC.

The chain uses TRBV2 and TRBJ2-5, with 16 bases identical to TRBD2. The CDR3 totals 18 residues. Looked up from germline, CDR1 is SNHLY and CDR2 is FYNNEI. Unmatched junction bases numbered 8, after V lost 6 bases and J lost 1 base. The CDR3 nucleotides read TGTGCCAGCAGCGCCGGGACTAGCGGGAGGGGGAGCCAAGAGACCCAGTACTTC. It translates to CASSAGTSGRGSQETQYF. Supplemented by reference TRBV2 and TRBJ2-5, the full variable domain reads EPEVTQTPSHQVTQMGQEVILRCVPISNHLYFYWYRQILGQKVEFLVSFYNNEISEKSEIFDDQFSVERPDGSNFTLKIRSTKLEDSAMYFCASSAGTSGRGSQETQYFGPGTRLLVL.

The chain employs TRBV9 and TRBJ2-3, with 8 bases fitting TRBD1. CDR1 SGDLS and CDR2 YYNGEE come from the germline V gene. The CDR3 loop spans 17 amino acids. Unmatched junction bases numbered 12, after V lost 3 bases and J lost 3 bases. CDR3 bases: TGTGCCAGCAGCGCGCTACCAGGGGGCGTTAGGACAGATACGCAGTATTTT. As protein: CASSALPGGVRTDTQYF.

The CDR3 reads CASRYNGDNSYEQYF. The CDR3 nucleotides read TGTGCCAGCAGGTATAACGGGGACAACTCCTACGAGCAGTACTTC. The gene calls are TRBV6-5 and TRBJ2-7, with D perhaps TRBD1 (6 bases). The CDR3 is 15 amino acids. V was trimmed by 6 bases and J by 0 bases, leaving 15 bases between them. Per the germline V gene, CDR1 is MNHEY and CDR2 is SVGAGI.

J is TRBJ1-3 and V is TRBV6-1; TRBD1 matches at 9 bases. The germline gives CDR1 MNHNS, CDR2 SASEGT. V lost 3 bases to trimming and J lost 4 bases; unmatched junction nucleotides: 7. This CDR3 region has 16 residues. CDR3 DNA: TGTGCCAGCAGTGACCGGGGGACAGGGTCCGGAAACACCATATATTTT. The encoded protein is CASSDRGTGSGNTIYF.

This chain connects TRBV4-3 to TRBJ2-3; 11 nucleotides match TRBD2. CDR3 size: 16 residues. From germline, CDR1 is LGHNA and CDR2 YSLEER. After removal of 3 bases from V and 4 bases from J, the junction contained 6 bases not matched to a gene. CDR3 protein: CASSQSLAGGPDTQYF. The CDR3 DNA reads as TGCGCCAGCAGCCAGTCGTTAGCGGGAGGGCCAGATACGCAGTATTTT.

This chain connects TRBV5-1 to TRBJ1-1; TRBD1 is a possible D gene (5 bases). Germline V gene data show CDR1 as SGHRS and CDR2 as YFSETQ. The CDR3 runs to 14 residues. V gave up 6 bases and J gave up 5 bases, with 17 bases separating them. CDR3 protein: CASTQLRGGTEAFF. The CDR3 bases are TGCGCCAGCACCCAACTAAGGGGCGGAACTGAAGCTTTCTTT. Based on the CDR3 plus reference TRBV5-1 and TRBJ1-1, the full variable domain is KAGVTQTPRYLIKTRGQQVTLSCSPISGHRSVSWYQQTPGQGLQFLFEYFSETQRNKGNFPGRFSGRQFSNSRSEMNVSTLELGDSALYLCASTQLRGGTEAFFGQGTRLTVV.

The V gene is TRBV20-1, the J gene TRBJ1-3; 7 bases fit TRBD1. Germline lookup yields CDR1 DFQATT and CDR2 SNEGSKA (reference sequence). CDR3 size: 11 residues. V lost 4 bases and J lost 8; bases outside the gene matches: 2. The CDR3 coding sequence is TGCAGTGCTAACAGGGGTGACACCATATATTTT. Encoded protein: CSANRGDTIYF.

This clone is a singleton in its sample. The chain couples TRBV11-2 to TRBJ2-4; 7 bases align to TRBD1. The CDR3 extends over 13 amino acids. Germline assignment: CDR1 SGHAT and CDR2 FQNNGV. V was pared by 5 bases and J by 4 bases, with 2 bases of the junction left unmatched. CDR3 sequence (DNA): TGTGCCAGCAGCGGGGGACAGAAAAACATTCAGTACTTC. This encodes CASSGGQKNIQYF. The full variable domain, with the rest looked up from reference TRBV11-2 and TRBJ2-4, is EAGVAQSPRYKIIEKRQSVAFWCNPISGHATLYWYQQILGQGPKLLIQFQNNGVVDDSQLPKDRFSAERLKGVDSTLKIQPAKLEDSAVYLCASSGGQKNIQYFGAGTRLSVL.

CDR3 sequence: CASTEAGGRSYNEQFF. The CDR3 region has the DNA TGTGCCAGCACCGAAGCGGGAGGGAGGTCCTACAATGAGCAGTTCTTC. This chain links TRBV5-4 with TRBJ2-1; 10 bases fit TRBD2. Germline V gene lookup returns CDR1 SGHNT and CDR2 YYREEE (reference sequence). Trimming cost V 6 bases and J 1 base; bases outside gene matches: 7. The CDR3 extends over 16 amino acids. Full variable domain (missing parts from reference TRBV5-4 and TRBJ2-1): ETGVTQSPTHLIKTRGQQVTLRCSSQSGHNTVSWYQQALGQGPQFIFQYYREEENGRGNFPPRFSGLQFPNYSSELNVNALELDDSALYLCASTEAGGRSYNEQFFGPGTRLTVL.

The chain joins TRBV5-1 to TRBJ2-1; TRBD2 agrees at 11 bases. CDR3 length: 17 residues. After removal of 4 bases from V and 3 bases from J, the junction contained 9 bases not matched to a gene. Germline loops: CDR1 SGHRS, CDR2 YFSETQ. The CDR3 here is CASSRIAGGTGYNEQFF. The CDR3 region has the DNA TGCGCCAGCAGCCGAATAGCGGGAGGGACCGGCTACAATGAGCAGTTCTTC. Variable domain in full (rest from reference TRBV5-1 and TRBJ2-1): KAGVTQTPRYLIKTRGQQVTLSCSPISGHRSVSWYQQTPGQGLQFLFEYFSETQRNKGNFPGRFSGRQFSNSRSEMNVSTLELGDSALYLCASSRIAGGTGYNEQFFGPGTRLTVL.

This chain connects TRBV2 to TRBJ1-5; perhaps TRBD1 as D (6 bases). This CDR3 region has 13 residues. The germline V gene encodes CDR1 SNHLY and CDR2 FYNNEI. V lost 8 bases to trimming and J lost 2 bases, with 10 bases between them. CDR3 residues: CASRGAGNQPQHF. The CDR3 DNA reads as TGTGCCAGCCGGGGGGCGGGCAATCAGCCCCAGCATTTT. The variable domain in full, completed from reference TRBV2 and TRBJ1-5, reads EPEVTQTPSHQVTQMGQEVILRCVPISNHLYFYWYRQILGQKVEFLVSFYNNEISEKSEIFDDQFSVERPDGSNFTLKIRSTKLEDSAMYFCASRGAGNQPQHFGDGTRLSIL.

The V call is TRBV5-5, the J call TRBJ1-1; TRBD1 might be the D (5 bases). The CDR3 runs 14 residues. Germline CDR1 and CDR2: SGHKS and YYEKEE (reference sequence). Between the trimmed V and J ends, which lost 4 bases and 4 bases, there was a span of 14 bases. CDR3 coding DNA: TGTGCCAGCAGCCCGGACCAAAGGGGCACTGAAGCTTTCTTT. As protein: CASSPDQRGTEAFF.

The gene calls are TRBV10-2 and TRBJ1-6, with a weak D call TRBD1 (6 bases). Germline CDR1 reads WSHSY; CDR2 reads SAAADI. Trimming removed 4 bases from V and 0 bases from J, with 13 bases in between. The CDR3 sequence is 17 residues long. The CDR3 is CASSGQVVSSYNSPLHF. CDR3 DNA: TGCGCCAGCAGTGGACAGGTCGTGAGCTCCTATAATTCACCCCTCCACTTT.

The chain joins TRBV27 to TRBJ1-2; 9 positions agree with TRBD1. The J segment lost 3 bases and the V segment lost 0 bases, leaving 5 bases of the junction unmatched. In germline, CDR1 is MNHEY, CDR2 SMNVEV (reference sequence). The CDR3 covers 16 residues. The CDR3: CASSLSTGGGYYGYTF. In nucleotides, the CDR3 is TGTGCCAGCAGTTTATCGACAGGGGGAGGGTACTATGGCTACACCTTC.

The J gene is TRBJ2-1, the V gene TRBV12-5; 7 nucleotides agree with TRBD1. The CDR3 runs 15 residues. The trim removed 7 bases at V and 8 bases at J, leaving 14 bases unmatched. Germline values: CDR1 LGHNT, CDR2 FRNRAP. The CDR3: CASAQGTVPGDEQFF. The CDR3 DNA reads TGTGCTAGTGCCCAGGGGACAGTCCCCGGGGATGAGCAGTTCTTC.

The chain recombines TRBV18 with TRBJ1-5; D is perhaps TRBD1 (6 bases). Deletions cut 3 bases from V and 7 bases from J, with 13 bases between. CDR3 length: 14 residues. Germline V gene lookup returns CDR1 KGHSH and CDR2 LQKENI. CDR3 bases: TGTGCCAGCTCACCCCAAGCAGGGGACCAGCCCCAGCATTTT. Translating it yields CASSPQAGDQPQHF.

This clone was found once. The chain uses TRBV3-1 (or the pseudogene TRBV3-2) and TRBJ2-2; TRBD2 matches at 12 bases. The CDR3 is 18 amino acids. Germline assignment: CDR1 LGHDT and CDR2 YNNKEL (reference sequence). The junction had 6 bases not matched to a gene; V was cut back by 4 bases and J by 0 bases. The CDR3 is CASSLYPSGGANTGELFF. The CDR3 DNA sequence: TGTGCCAGCAGCCTGTACCCTAGCGGGGGGGCGAACACCGGGGAGCTGTTTTTT.

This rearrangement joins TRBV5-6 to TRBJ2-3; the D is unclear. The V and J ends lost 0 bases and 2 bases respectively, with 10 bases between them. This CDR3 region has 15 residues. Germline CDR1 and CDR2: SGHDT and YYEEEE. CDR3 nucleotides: TGTGCCAGCAGCTTGGAATCGGTCTTCACAGATACGCAGTATTTT. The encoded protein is CASSLESVFTDTQYF.

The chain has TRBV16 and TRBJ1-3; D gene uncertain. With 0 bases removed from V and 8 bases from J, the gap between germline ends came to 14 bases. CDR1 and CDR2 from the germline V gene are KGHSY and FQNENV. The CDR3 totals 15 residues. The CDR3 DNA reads TGTGCCAGCAGCCAATCGACCGGGTCCGGGGACACCATATATTTT. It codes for CASSQSTGSGDTIYF.

The CDR3 reads CATNPGTSYEQYF. Here the CDR3 DNA reads TGTGCCACCAACCCCGGGACTTCCTACGAGCAGTACTTC. The J gene is TRBJ2-7, the V gene TRBV6-5, with D possibly matching TRBD2 (6 bases). Germline loops: CDR1 MNHEY, CDR2 SVGAGI. V lost 10 bases, J lost 1 base, and 14 bases lay in between. The CDR3 has 13 amino acids.

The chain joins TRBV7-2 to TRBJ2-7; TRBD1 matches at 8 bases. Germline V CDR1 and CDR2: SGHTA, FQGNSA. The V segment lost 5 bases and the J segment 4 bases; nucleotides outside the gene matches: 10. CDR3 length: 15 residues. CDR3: CASSPGQGPRYEQYF. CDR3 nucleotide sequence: TGTGCCAGCAGCCCAGGACAGGGCCCGAGATACGAGCAGTACTTC.

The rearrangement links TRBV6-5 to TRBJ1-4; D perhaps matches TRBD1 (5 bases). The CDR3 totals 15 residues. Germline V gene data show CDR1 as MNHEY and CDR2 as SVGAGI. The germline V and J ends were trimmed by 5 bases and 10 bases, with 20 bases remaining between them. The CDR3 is CASSPNQALRGKLFF. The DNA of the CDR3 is TGTGCCAGCAGTCCTAACCAGGCCCTTAGGGGAAAACTGTTTTTT.